These 14 T cell receptor beta chains were all obtained from the same sample, sequenced in a study of blood T cell repertoires in COVID-19. Profiling relied on immunoSEQ multiplex PCR, and the TCRdb table lists in-frame clones only, not all of them. Of about 400,000 clones in the sample, 80% to 90% were seen once. The sequenced sample was PBMCs or T cells enriched from blood (not recorded which). These receptor sequences come from a woman in her 50s who had recovered from COVID-19.

V and J are TRBV27 and TRBJ1-1; TRBD1 agrees at 8 bases. The germline V gene has CDR1 MNHEY and CDR2 SMNVEV (reference sequence). Losses at the gene ends were 8 bases for V and 1 base for J; bases not matched to a gene: 9. The CDR3 sequence is 15 residues long. CDR3 coding DNA: TGTGCCAGCTCCCCTTGGGGGACAGGGAACACTGAAGCTTTCTTT. This sequence encodes CASSPWGTGNTEAFF.

The rearrangement joins TRBV28 to TRBJ1-4; D ambiguous. V was cut by 4 bases and J by 8 bases, with 14 bases left in between. CDR3 size: 14 residues. Germline CDR1 MDHEN, CDR2 SYDVKM. Here the CDR3 reads CASSSRREGEKLFF. The CDR3 nucleotides read TGTGCCAGCAGTTCTAGGAGGGAAGGAGAAAAACTGTTTTTT.

The chain couples TRBV5-1 to TRBJ2-7; 12 nucleotides line up with TRBD1. From germline, CDR1 is SGHRS and CDR2 YFSETQ. The J segment lost 6 bases and the V segment lost 4 bases, leaving 5 bases of the junction unmatched. The CDR3 covers 14 residues. CDR3 in amino acids: CASSKRDRGLEQYF. Written as DNA, the CDR3 is TGCGCCAGCAGCAAACGGGACAGGGGGCTCGAGCAGTACTTC.

This chain connects TRBV18 to TRBJ1-6, with 7 bases matching TRBD1. The CDR3 length is 15 residues. V shed 3 bases and J 6 bases; nucleotides not matched to a gene: 5. Germline V gives CDR1 KGHSH, CDR2 LQKENI. CDR3 sequence reads: CASSPDRIPNSPLHF. The CDR3 coding sequence is TGTGCCAGCTCACCGGACAGGATTCCTAATTCACCCCTCCACTTT.

V gene TRBV5-1 combines with J gene TRBJ1-2, with 8 bases that match TRBD1. Unmatched junction bases numbered 7, after V lost 2 bases and J lost 10 bases. The CDR3 runs 13 residues. Germline-derived CDR1 and CDR2 are SGHRS and YFSETQ. The CDR3 nucleotides are TGCGCCAGCAGCTTAAGCCAGGGGGCTGTCTACACCTTC. Translation gives CASSLSQGAVYTF. Drawing the rest from reference TRBV5-1 and TRBJ1-2, the complete variable domain is KAGVTQTPRYLIKTRGQQVTLSCSPISGHRSVSWYQQTPGQGLQFLFEYFSETQRNKGNFPGRFSGRQFSNSRSEMNVSTLELGDSALYLCASSLSQGAVYTFGSGTRLTVV.

This chain connects TRBV11-2 to TRBJ1-2; 10 bases are a match to TRBD1. The CDR3 has 15 residues. Losses at the gene ends were 1 base for V and 8 bases for J; bases not matched to a gene: 7. CDR1 and CDR2 from the germline V gene are SGHAT and FQNNGV. The CDR3 DNA sequence: TGTGCCAGCAGCTTAGGAGGGGACAGGGGCCGGGGCTACACCTTC. This sequence encodes CASSLGGDRGRGYTF. Full variable domain (missing parts from reference TRBV11-2 and TRBJ1-2): EAGVAQSPRYKIIEKRQSVAFWCNPISGHATLYWYQQILGQGPKLLIQFQNNGVVDDSQLPKDRFSAERLKGVDSTLKIQPAKLEDSAVYLCASSLGGDRGRGYTFGSGTRLTVV.

This sequence joins TRBV27 and TRBJ2-5; TRBD2 is a possible D gene (6 bases). Germline V gives CDR1 MNHEY, CDR2 SMNVEV (reference sequence). V was trimmed by 3 bases and J by 5 bases, leaving 13 bases between them. This CDR3 is built from 14 residues. The CDR3 DNA is TGTGCCAGCAGTTTTAGGAGGGACCGGGAGACCCAGTACTTC. Translating gives CASSFRRDRETQYF.

V usage is TRBV2 and J usage is TRBJ2-1, with a possible D match to TRBD2 (6 bases). Germline CDR1 is SNHLY and CDR2 is FYNNEI. V lost 4 bases to trimming and J lost 1 base, with 14 bases between them. The CDR3 runs 16 residues. DNA of the CDR3: TGTGCCAGCAGTGCGAGGGGACTGGGATCCTACAATGAGCAGTTCTTC. Its protein is CASSARGLGSYNEQFF.

In this sample, this clone turned up once. Other DNA sequences in this specimen translate into the identical CDR3. The V gene is TRBV5-6, the J gene TRBJ1-1; D is undetermined. V lost 5 bases and J 0 bases, leaving 8 bases between the germline ends. Germline values: CDR1 SGHDT, CDR2 YYEEEE. The CDR3 totals 13 residues. The CDR3 sequence is CASSLTVNTEAFF. CDR3 sequence (DNA): TGTGCCAGCAGTCTCACAGTGAACACTGAAGCTTTCTTT.

This sequence joins TRBV11-2 and TRBJ1-3; no reliable D call. This CDR3 is built from 15 residues. Germline CDR1 and CDR2: SGHAT and FQNNGV. Between the trimmed V and J ends, which lost 0 bases and 3 bases, there was a span of 9 bases. The CDR3 sequence: CASSLDLGYGNTIYF. The CDR3 DNA reads TGTGCCAGCAGCTTAGATCTCGGGTATGGAAACACCATATATTTT.

This clone was picked up one time. The gene calls are TRBV4-1 and TRBJ2-5; D is undetermined. The CDR3 has 14 residues. Trimming left V 5 bases short and J 5 bases short, with 15 bases between. Germline CDR1 reads MGHRA; CDR2 reads YSYEKL. DNA for the CDR3: TGCGCCAGCAGCAATTACGGTCACGAGGAGACCCAGTACTTC. It translates to CASSNYGHEETQYF.

This chain uses TRBV6-5 with TRBJ1-1; 9 nucleotides agree with TRBD1. CDR1 and CDR2 from the germline V gene are MNHEY and SVGAGI. The CDR3 totals 15 residues. V trimming: 5 bases; J trimming: 7 bases; junction bases outside the gene matches: 11. The CDR3 sequence: CASSTRTGASREAFF. The CDR3 DNA follows: TGTGCCAGCAGTACACGGACAGGGGCATCCCGTGAAGCTTTCTTT.

The chain joins TRBV30 to TRBJ1-2; maybe TRBD1 (6 bases). From germline, CDR1 is GTSNPN and CDR2 SVGIG (reference sequence). V lost 7 bases to trimming and J lost 2 bases, with 14 bases between them. The CDR3 extends over 13 amino acids. The CDR3 sequence: CAFGQSKNYGYTF. DNA for the CDR3: TGTGCCTTTGGACAGTCAAAAAACTATGGCTACACCTTC.

The genes are TRBV28 and TRBJ2-1; TRBD1 matches 8 bases. The length of the CDR3 is 13 residues. Germline assignment: CDR1 MDHEN and CDR2 SYDVKM. V dropped 9 bases and J dropped 3; count of bases not matched to a gene: 4. Here the CDR3 DNA reads TGTGCCAGTCGGACAGGGATCTACAATGAGCAGTTCTTC. It codes for CASRTGIYNEQFF.